These 13 T cell receptor beta chains share one sample of origin, sequenced in a study of CD8+ T cells in alopecia areata. cDNA reverse transcribed from extracted RNA served as the sequencing template. Sequenced by immunoSEQ multiplex PCR; TCRdb stores in-frame clones only, minus some. The data show approximately 150,000 clones, with around 59% seen just once and 14% held by the top ten. Treatment specified: oral pan-JAK inhibitor, 5-10 mg twice daily. Sequencing used CD4+ T cells sorted from blood, obtained at week 24, from a patient treated with tofacitinib. The receptor set was obtained from a human donor with alopecia areata.

This clone was seen a handful of times. The chain joins TRBV30 to TRBJ1-1, with TRBD1 matching over 11 bases. The germline V gene encodes CDR1 GTSNPN and CDR2 SVGIG (reference sequence). The trim removed 7 bases at V and 4 bases at J, leaving 8 bases unmatched. This CDR3 is built from 14 residues. The CDR3 here is CAYRTGTGGTEAFF. The CDR3 DNA reads as TGTGCCTACCGAACCGGGACAGGGGGCACTGAAGCTTTCTTT. Full variable domain (missing parts from reference TRBV30 and TRBJ1-1): SQTIHQWPATLVQPVGSPLSLECTVEGTSNPNLYWYRQAAGRGLQLLFYSVGIGQISSEVPQNLSASRPQDRQFILSSKKLLLSDSGFYLCAYRTGTGGTEAFFGQGTRLTVV.

There are a few counts of this clone. The chain carries TRBV19 and TRBJ2-3, with D uncertain. V shed 4 bases and J shed 2 bases, with 7 bases lying between them. The CDR3 sequence is 13 residues long. Per the germline V gene, CDR1 is LNHDA and CDR2 is SQIVND (reference sequence). CDR3 in DNA: TGTGCCAGTAGTAGATCCTTCACAGATACGCAGTATTTT. Its protein product is CASSRSFTDTQYF.

The gene calls are TRBV9 and TRBJ1-1, with D possibly being TRBD1 (6 bases). Germline CDR1 reads SGDLS; CDR2 reads YYNGEE. Trimming took 2 bases from V and 5 from J, leaving 13 bases between them. This CDR3 region has 14 residues. The CDR3 reads CASSVLTGGTEAFF. The CDR3 nucleotides are TGTGCCAGCAGCGTGTTGACAGGAGGGACTGAAGCTTTCTTT.

Only a few counts were recorded for this clone. The chain couples TRBV30 to TRBJ2-3; 7 bases align to TRBD1. The CDR3 is 17 residues long. V was pared by 2 bases and J by 1 base, with 12 bases of the junction left unmatched. Germline V gene sequence: CDR1 GTSNPN, CDR2 SVGIG (reference sequence). CDR3 region: CAWSLPQGVARTDTQYF. The DNA of the CDR3 is TGTGCCTGGAGTCTCCCTCAGGGGGTAGCCCGCACAGATACGCAGTATTTT.

This clone turned up a few times. This chain joins TRBV10-3 and TRBJ2-1; D is undetermined. CDR1 is ENHRY, CDR2 SYGVKD, per germline. This CDR3 region has 15 residues. The V and J ends lost 2 bases and 5 bases respectively, with 13 bases between them. CDR3: CAISERPLAHNEQFF. The CDR3 DNA sequence: TGTGCCATCAGTGAGAGGCCCTTGGCGCACAATGAGCAGTTCTTC.

The gene calls are TRBV29-1 and TRBJ2-1, with no clear D. The V end was cut by 3 bases, the J end by 7 bases, with 4 bases between. CDR3 size: 10 residues. Per germline, CDR1 SQVTM and CDR2 ANQGSEA. CDR3 amino acids: CSVDDNEQFF. Here the CDR3 DNA reads TGCAGCGTTGACGATAATGAGCAGTTCTTC.

The V and J genes are TRBV29-1 and TRBJ1-2; 10 nucleotides agree with TRBD1. V lost 7 bases to trimming and J lost 6 bases; unmatched junction nucleotides: 2. This CDR3 spans 11 amino acids. The germline V gene has CDR1 SQVTM and CDR2 ANQGSEA. DNA of the CDR3: TGCAGCGGGGGACAGGGGAATGGCTACACCTTC. Its protein is CSGGQGNGYTF.

The V call is TRBV5-1, the J call TRBJ2-3; TRBD1 matches 7 bases. Germline assignment: CDR1 SGHRS and CDR2 YFSETQ. The length of the CDR3 is 21 residues. V lost 0 bases to trimming and J lost 1 base; unmatched junction nucleotides: 20. In nucleotides, the CDR3 is TGCGCCAGCAGCTTGGGTACGTCTGAGACAGGGAGAAAGGGGCGCACAGATACGCAGTATTTT. It yields the protein CASSLGTSETGRKGRTDTQYF.

This chain links TRBV9 with TRBJ2-2; 7 bases agree with TRBD2. The CDR3 loop spans 15 amino acids. The J segment lost 4 bases and the V segment lost 0 bases, leaving 3 bases of the junction unmatched. Germline V gene sequence: CDR1 SGDLS, CDR2 YYNGEE. CDR3: CASSVASGGTGELFF. The CDR3, as DNA: TGTGCCAGCAGCGTAGCTTCGGGGGGCACCGGGGAGCTGTTTTTT.

This clone came up a few times. The sample contains more than one DNA sequence encoding this CDR3. The J gene is TRBJ1-6, the V gene TRBV27; perhaps TRBD1 as D (5 bases). CDR1 and CDR2 (germline): MNHEY, SMNVEV (reference sequence). V dropped 0 bases and J dropped 7 bases, with 10 bases sitting between them. The CDR3 totals 15 residues. In nucleotides, the CDR3 is TGTGCCAGCAGTTTATCGCAGGGTAGGAATTCACCCCTCCACTTT. The encoded protein is CASSLSQGRNSPLHF.

This clone was picked up a small number of times. The rearrangement uses TRBV6-6 and TRBJ1-1, with no clear D. Between the trimmed V and J ends, which lost 6 bases and 6 bases, there was a span of 11 bases. The germline gives CDR1 MNHNY, CDR2 SVGAGI (reference sequence). The CDR3 loop spans 12 amino acids. The CDR3 region has the DNA TGTGCCAGCAGCCAAAGAGCCTCTGAAGCTTTCTTT. Translated, it gives CASSQRASEAFF.

This chain connects TRBV5-1 to TRBJ2-3, with 7 bases lining up with TRBD1. The junction had 10 bases not matched to a gene; V was cut back by 0 bases and J by 3 bases. The germline V gene encodes CDR1 SGHRS and CDR2 YFSETQ. The CDR3 totals 17 residues. This chain's CDR3 is CASSLEGTALGTDTQYF. Here the CDR3 DNA reads TGCGCCAGCAGCTTGGAAGGGACAGCCCTAGGTACAGATACGCAGTATTTT.

The chain combines TRBV29-1 with TRBJ2-5, with D possibly being TRBD2 (6 bases). The germline V gene encodes CDR1 SQVTM and CDR2 ANQGSEA. The CDR3 is 12 amino acids. Trimming pared 5 bases from V and 1 base from J, leaving 8 bases between. The CDR3 region is CSVRGVQETQYF. The CDR3 DNA sequence: TGCAGCGTTCGCGGGGTCCAAGAGACCCAGTACTTC.